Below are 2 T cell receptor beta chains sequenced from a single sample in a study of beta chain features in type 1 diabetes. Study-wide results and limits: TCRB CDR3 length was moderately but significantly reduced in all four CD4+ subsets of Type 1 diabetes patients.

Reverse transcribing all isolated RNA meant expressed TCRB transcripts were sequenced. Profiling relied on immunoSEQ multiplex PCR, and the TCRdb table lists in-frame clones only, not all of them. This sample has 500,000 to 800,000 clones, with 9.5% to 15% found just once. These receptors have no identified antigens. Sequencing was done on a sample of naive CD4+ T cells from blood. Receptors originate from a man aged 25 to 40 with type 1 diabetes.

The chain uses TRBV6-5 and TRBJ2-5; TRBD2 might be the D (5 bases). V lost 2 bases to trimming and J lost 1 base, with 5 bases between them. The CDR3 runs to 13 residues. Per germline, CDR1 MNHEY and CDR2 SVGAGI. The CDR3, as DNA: TGTGCCAGCAGTTACGAGGGCCAAGAGACCCAGTACTTC. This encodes CASSYEGQETQYF.

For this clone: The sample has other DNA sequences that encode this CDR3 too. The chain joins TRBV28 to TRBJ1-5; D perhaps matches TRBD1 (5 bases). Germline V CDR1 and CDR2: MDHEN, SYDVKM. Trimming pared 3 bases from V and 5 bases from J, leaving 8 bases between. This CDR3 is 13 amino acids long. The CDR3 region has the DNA TGTGCCAGCAGTTTTCCGGGGGATCAGCCCCAGCATTTT. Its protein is CASSFPGDQPQHF.